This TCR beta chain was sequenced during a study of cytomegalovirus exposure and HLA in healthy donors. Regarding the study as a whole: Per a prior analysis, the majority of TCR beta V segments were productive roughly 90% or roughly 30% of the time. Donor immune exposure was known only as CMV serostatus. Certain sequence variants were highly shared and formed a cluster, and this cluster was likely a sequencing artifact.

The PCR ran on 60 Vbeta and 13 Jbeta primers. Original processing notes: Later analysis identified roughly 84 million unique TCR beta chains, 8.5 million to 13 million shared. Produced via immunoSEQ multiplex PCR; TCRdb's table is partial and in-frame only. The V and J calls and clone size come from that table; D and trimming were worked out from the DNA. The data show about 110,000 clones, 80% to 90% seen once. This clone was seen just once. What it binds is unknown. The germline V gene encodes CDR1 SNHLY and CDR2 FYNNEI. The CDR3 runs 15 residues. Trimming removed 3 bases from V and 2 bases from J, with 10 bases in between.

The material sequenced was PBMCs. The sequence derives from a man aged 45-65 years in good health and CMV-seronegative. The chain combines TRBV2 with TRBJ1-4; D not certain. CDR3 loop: CASSDQSLTNEKLFF. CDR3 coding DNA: TGTGCCAGCAGTGACCAAAGCCTGACTAATGAAAAACTGTTTTTT.